The 20 T cell receptor beta chains listed next were all sequenced from one sample in a study of shared clonotypes between healthy human individuals. Here immunoSEQ multiplex PCR was the method, and the copy in TCRdb shows in-frame clones only, minus some. The table has 2 million to 2.5 million clones, about 92% seen once. Input material: naive CD4+ T cells from PBMCs. Stated subset: CD45RA+ positively selected. All receptors derive from a man between 18 and 35 years old in good health. Some clones in this sample may be carry-over from other donors' samples.

The V and J genes are TRBV5-1 and TRBJ1-2; 7 nucleotides line up with TRBD1. After removal of 2 bases from V and 6 bases from J, the junction contained 1 base not matched to a gene. Germline-derived CDR1 and CDR2 are SGHRS and YFSETQ. CDR3 length: 12 amino acids. Here the CDR3 reads CASSFTGDGYTF. In DNA, the CDR3 is TGCGCCAGCAGCTTCACAGGGGATGGCTACACCTTC.

The chain employs TRBV6-5 and TRBJ1-2; a weak D match, TRBD1 (5 bases). The CDR3 has 14 residues. CDR1 is MNHEY, CDR2 SVGAGI, per germline. V shed 0 bases and J shed 14 bases, with 19 bases lying between them. The CDR3 DNA is TGTGCCAGCAGTTACTCGATAGGGACGACCTATTTGACCTTC. Translated, it gives CASSYSIGTTYLTF.

The V gene is TRBV5-4, the J gene TRBJ1-2; the D is unclear. This CDR3 region has 14 residues. V was cut by 2 bases and J by 0 bases, with 8 bases left in between. The germline gives CDR1 SGHNT, CDR2 YYREEE (reference sequence). CDR3 loop: CASSFASANYGYTF. The CDR3 DNA follows: TGTGCCAGCAGCTTCGCCTCAGCTAACTATGGCTACACCTTC.

The V gene is TRBV15, the J gene TRBJ1-4, with D possibly being TRBD1 (5 bases). Between the trimmed V and J ends, which lost 1 base and 8 bases, there was a span of 11 bases. The CDR3 has 14 amino acids. Germline loops: CDR1 LNHNV, CDR2 YYDKDF (reference sequence). Here the CDR3 reads CATSRGEGTEKLFF. The CDR3 DNA reads TGTGCCACCAGCAGAGGGGAAGGGACGGAAAAACTGTTTTTT.

J is TRBJ2-1 and V is TRBV9; D gene ambiguous. The CDR3 sequence is 15 residues long. CDR1 is SGDLS, CDR2 YYNGEE, per germline. The ends were cut back, 0 bases at V and 10 bases at J, with 17 bases in the middle. DNA for the CDR3: TGTGCCAGCAGCGTAGTTTGGTCAGGAGCCAACGAGCAGTTCTTC. Amino acid sequence: CASSVVWSGANEQFF.

V usage is TRBV4-1 and J usage is TRBJ2-2; TRBD2 matches at 14 bases. The germline CDR1 and CDR2 sequences are MGHRA and YSYEKL. Trimming removed 8 bases from V and 7 bases from J; junction bases left unmatched: 6. This CDR3 contains 15 residues. The CDR3: CASQRLAGGVGELFF. The DNA for the CDR3 is TGCGCCAGCCAGCGACTAGCGGGAGGGGTCGGGGAGCTGTTTTTT.

V gene TRBV7-2 combines with J gene TRBJ2-1; the match to TRBD2 covers 10 bases. The CDR3 consists of 17 residues. With 3 bases clipped from V and 4 bases from J, the junction kept 9 bases outside the gene matches. Germline CDR1 is SGHTA and CDR2 is FQGNSA. CDR3 amino acids: CASSFTILAGIYNEQFF. The CDR3 DNA is TGTGCCAGCAGCTTTACAATACTAGCGGGGATTTACAATGAGCAGTTCTTC.

V gene TRBV10-3 combines with J gene TRBJ2-5, with 8 bases that match TRBD2. The J segment lost 4 bases and the V segment lost 7 bases, leaving 5 bases of the junction unmatched. The CDR3 has 13 amino acids. Looked up from germline, CDR1 is ENHRY and CDR2 is SYGVKD. CDR3 region: CAIMEAGGETQYF. In DNA, the CDR3 is TGTGCCATCATGGAGGCGGGGGGAGAGACCCAGTACTTC.

The chain links TRBV2 to TRBJ2-7; TRBD2 matches at 9 bases. Looked up from germline, CDR1 is SNHLY and CDR2 is FYNNEI. The trim removed 4 bases at V and 0 bases at J, leaving 4 bases unmatched. The CDR3 spans 15 residues. The CDR3 is CASSVSAGGSYEQYF. For the CDR3, the DNA is TGTGCCAGCAGTGTGTCAGCGGGAGGCTCCTACGAGCAGTACTTC.

The chain has TRBV15 and TRBJ2-7; 7 positions agree with TRBD1. Germline-derived CDR1 and CDR2 are LNHNV and YYDKDF (reference sequence). V lost 2 bases, J lost 3 bases, and 4 bases stayed unmatched. The CDR3 covers 14 residues. CDR3 in amino acids: CATSRQGDFYEQYF. CDR3 bases: TGTGCCACCAGCAGACAGGGGGATTTCTACGAGCAGTACTTC.

This chain joins TRBV2 and TRBJ1-5; maybe TRBD1 (5 bases). The CDR3 sequence is 17 residues long. Germline CDR1 reads SNHLY; CDR2 reads FYNNEI. The V end lost 2 bases, the J end lost 0 bases, and 14 bases lay between the germline ends. The CDR3 sequence is CASSESGGEISNQPQHF. The CDR3 nucleotides are TGTGCCAGCAGTGAATCGGGGGGGGAGATTAGCAATCAGCCCCAGCATTTT.

The V gene is TRBV5-1, the J gene TRBJ1-2; D is perhaps TRBD1 (6 bases). The length of the CDR3 is 16 residues. CDR1 SGHRS and CDR2 YFSETQ come from the germline V gene. V was trimmed by 4 bases and J by 6 bases, leaving 22 bases between them. CDR3 protein: CASSPQAPGGPNGYTF. CDR3 DNA sequence: TGCGCCAGCAGCCCCCAGGCCCCGGGGGGCCCCAATGGCTACACCTTC.

The CDR3 sequence is CASSGQGAQNTGELFF. In DNA, the CDR3 is TGTGCCAGCAGCGGACAGGGGGCACAGAACACCGGGGAGCTGTTTTTT. The J gene is TRBJ2-2, the V gene TRBV9, with 10 bases that match TRBD1. The V gene end was trimmed by 3 bases and the J gene end by 1 base; junction bases not matched to a gene: 3. Germline V gene lookup returns CDR1 SGDLS and CDR2 YYNGEE. CDR3 length: 16 amino acids.

The J gene is TRBJ1-4, the V gene TRBV7-9, with 8 bases that match TRBD1. CDR1 SEHNR and CDR2 FQNEAQ come from the germline V gene (reference sequence). The CDR3 is 15 residues long. Germline trimming cut 5 bases from V and 3 bases from J; bases unmatched to any gene: 5. The CDR3 region is CASSPGGAANEKLFF. The CDR3 coding sequence is TGTGCCAGCAGCCCAGGGGGCGCGGCTAATGAAAAACTGTTTTTT.

The J gene is TRBJ2-5, the V gene TRBV28; D gene ambiguous. V lost 4 bases and J lost 1, with 13 bases in between. This CDR3 has 15 amino acids. Germline V gene lookup returns CDR1 MDHEN and CDR2 SYDVKM. In DNA, the CDR3 is TGTGCCAGCAGTTCAGGCGTCCCCGCCCAAGAGACCCAGTACTTC. This encodes CASSSGVPAQETQYF.

As regards this clone: Other nucleotide sequences from this sample produce the same CDR3. The chain links TRBV29-1 to TRBJ2-3, with 10 positions matching TRBD2. V lost 6 bases and J lost 2; bases outside the gene matches: 2. There are 13 residues in the CDR3. The germline CDR1 and CDR2 sequences are SQVTM and ANQGSEA. CDR3 nucleotides: TGCAGCGTGAGCGGGAGGGCCACAGATACGCAGTATTTT. It is translated as CSVSGRATDTQYF.

This clone showed up just a few times. This same CDR3 is encoded by further DNA sequences in the sample. Here the CDR3 DNA reads TGTGCCAGCAGCTTGGCGGGCTATGGCTACACCTTC. Protein product: CASSLAGYGYTF. The J gene is TRBJ1-2, the V gene TRBV5-6, with D uncertain. Germline V gene sequence: CDR1 SGHDT, CDR2 YYEEEE. The CDR3 totals 12 residues. Trimming took 0 bases from V and 4 from J, leaving 4 bases between them.

This clone has a single count. This chain joins TRBV6-1 and TRBJ2-1; TRBD2 matches at 9 bases. Germline V gene data show CDR1 as MNHNS and CDR2 as SASEGT. Losses at the gene ends were 7 bases for V and 9 bases for J; bases not matched to a gene: 10. CDR3 length: 14 residues. In DNA, the CDR3 is TGTGCCAGCATTCTTCAAGCGGGAGGTATTGAGCAGTTCTTC. As protein: CASILQAGGIEQFF.

The table lists this clone with a few counts. Other nucleotide sequences in the sample specify the same CDR3. This chain connects TRBV6-5 to TRBJ1-4; D unresolved. V was trimmed by 0 bases and J by 0 bases, leaving 5 bases between them. The CDR3 length is 15 residues. CDR1 MNHEY and CDR2 SVGAGI come from the germline V gene. CDR3: CASSYSGATNEKLFF. The CDR3 DNA reads TGTGCCAGCAGTTACTCTGGTGCAACTAATGAAAAACTGTTTTTT.

The chain couples TRBV2 to TRBJ2-5; D is possibly TRBD2 (6 bases). Germline V gives CDR1 SNHLY, CDR2 FYNNEI. Deletions cut 6 bases from V and 7 bases from J, with 15 bases between. The CDR3 spans 13 residues. CDR3 region: CASRSRLVGTQYF. CDR3 coding DNA: TGTGCCAGCAGGAGTAGACTAGTTGGGACCCAGTACTTC.